This T cell receptor beta chain is drawn from a study of T cells in Graves' hyperthyroidism and ophthalmopathy. Germline CDR1 SEHNR, CDR2 FQNEAQ (reference sequence). V was cut by 1 base and J by 5 bases, with 11 bases left in between. CDR3 length: 14 amino acids. Amplified TCR beta CDR3 regions derived from RNA transcripts. Researchers ran a first-round RT-PCR on the TCR CDR3 using the HTBI primer set. In TCRdb, the multiplex PCR reads were re-called with MiXCR into one record per CDR3 protein. This repertoire shows some 500,000 distinct CDR3 sequences, about an eighth found once; its top ten account for 15% to 20%. When ophthalmopathy did not progress within 18 months, Graves' hyperthyroidism was considered stable. Each 10 ml fresh peripheral blood draw supplied the PBMCs.

V is TRBV7-9 and J is TRBJ1-1, with a possible D match to TRBD1 (5 bases). Sequenced input: blood. The sequence was obtained from a woman aged 18-35 years with Graves' hyperthyroidism. CDR3: CASSLVWGGTEAFF. The CDR3 DNA reads TGTGCCAGCAGCTTAGTCTGGGGGGGGACTGAAGCTTTCTTT.